A single sample is the source of the 27 T cell receptor beta chains below, sequenced in a study of Ad26.COV2.S vaccination and SARS-CoV-2 variants. The treatment denotes: around 19 received Ad26.COV2.S at low or high dose, single or two shots; a few received placebo; per-sample allocation not given. Day 63 following the first vaccine or placebo injection was when the samples were taken. The repertoire was sequenced with immunoSEQ multiplex PCR; TCRdb's copy has only in-frame clones and lacks some. The sample shows about 450,000 clones, 89% of them seen only once. The specimen was peripheral blood, collected in a trial of Ad26.COV2.S vaccine versus placebo. These receptors were taken from a person between 18 and 60 years old who received the Ad26.COV2.S COVID-19 vaccine or a placebo.

The chain combines TRBV28 with TRBJ2-7, with D unclear. Germline CDR1 is MDHEN and CDR2 is SYDVKM. V was clipped by 5 bases and J by 0 bases, with 14 bases between them. The CDR3 extends over 15 amino acids. CDR3 region: CASSTLQAGSYEQYF. CDR3 DNA: TGTGCCAGCAGTACCCTGCAAGCTGGCTCCTACGAGCAGTACTTC.

The V gene is TRBV12-3 or TRBV12-4, the J gene TRBJ1-2; D is ambiguous. V was clipped by 3 bases and J by 7 bases, with 12 bases between them. CDR3 size: 13 residues. The CDR3 DNA reads TGTGCCAGCAGTTTCGAAGGGTTGTCTGGCTACACCTTC. Its protein is CASSFEGLSGYTF.

V gene TRBV7-2 combines with J gene TRBJ2-7; weak D call: TRBD1 (6 bases). CDR1 is SGHTA and CDR2 is FQGNSA in the germline V gene. Trimming shortened V by 1 base and J by 6 bases, and 10 bases separated the two germline ends. The CDR3 contains 13 residues. DNA of the CDR3: TGTGCCAGCAGCTTAGACAGGGTTGGCGAGCAGTACGTC. It codes for CASSLDRVGEQYV.

The chain employs TRBV5-1 and TRBJ1-1; D unresolved. V shed 4 bases and J shed 5 bases, with 27 bases lying between them. This CDR3 region has 18 residues. Germline assignment: CDR1 SGHRS and CDR2 YFSETQ. CDR3 in DNA: TGCGCCAGCAGCCCCTACCCCGTGGAGGTAGGTTCGGTTACTGAAGCTTTCTTT. Protein product: CASSPYPVEVGSVTEAFF.

This chain joins TRBV19 and TRBJ2-1; D possibly uses TRBD1 or TRBD2 (5 bases each). V was cut by 3 bases and J by 9 bases, with 15 bases left in between. Germline-derived CDR1 and CDR2 are LNHDA and SQIVND (reference sequence). The CDR3 has 14 amino acids. The CDR3 sequence: CASSIRAGAGEQFF. As DNA, the CDR3 is TGTGCCAGTAGTATCCGGGCCGGGGCGGGTGAGCAGTTCTTC.

This clone was found a few times. V and J are TRBV27 and TRBJ1-5, with D maybe TRBD1 (5 bases). Germline CDR1 MNHEY, CDR2 SMNVEV (reference sequence). V lost 1 base and J 5 bases, leaving 12 bases between the germline ends. CDR3 length: 15 residues. CDR3: CASSLFYWGDQPQHF. The CDR3 bases are TGTGCCAGCAGTTTATTTTATTGGGGGGATCAGCCCCAGCATTTT.

This sequence joins TRBV5-4 and TRBJ2-3; D is unclear. The CDR3 has 14 residues. Germline V gene data show CDR1 as SGHNT and CDR2 as YYREEE (reference sequence). The V end lost 7 bases, the J end lost 6 bases, and 18 bases lay between the germline ends. The CDR3 region is CASGFQVSGDTQYF. In DNA, the CDR3 is TGTGCCAGCGGGTTCCAAGTGTCCGGGGATACGCAGTATTTT.

This clone has only a few counts. The chain uses TRBV7-9 and TRBJ2-7; TRBD1 agrees at 11 bases. This CDR3 is 15 amino acids long. Germline CDR1 and CDR2: SEHNR and FQNEAQ (reference sequence). With V trimmed by 2 bases and J by 4 bases, 4 bases remained unmatched. The CDR3 region is CASSLLGQGAYEQYF. CDR3 in DNA: TGTGCCAGCAGCTTACTAGGACAGGGGGCTTACGAGCAGTACTTC.

This clone has just a few counts. This chain joins TRBV2 and TRBJ1-4, with TRBD1 identical over 8 bases. V dropped 6 bases and J dropped 10; count of bases not matched to a gene: 4. CDR1 SNHLY and CDR2 FYNNEI come from the germline V gene. The CDR3 runs 12 residues. Written as DNA, the CDR3 is TGTGCCAGCAGCCAAACAGGGGGAAAACTGTTTTTT. Protein sequence: CASSQTGGKLFF.

The rearrangement uses TRBV7-2 and TRBJ2-3; 7 positions match TRBD2. The CDR3 is 15 amino acids. Germline loops: CDR1 SGHTA, CDR2 FQGNSA. J was trimmed by 0 bases and V by 7 bases; bases with no gene match: 7. This chain's CDR3 is CASTEGGPSTDTQYF. In DNA, the CDR3 is TGTGCCAGCACGGAGGGAGGGCCAAGCACAGATACGCAGTATTTT. The full variable domain, in which reference TRBV7-2 and TRBJ2-3 provide the parts outside the CDR3, is GAGVSQSPSNKVTEKGKDVELRCDPISGHTALYWYRQSLGQGLEFLIYFQGNSAPDKSGLPSDRFSAERTGGSVSTLTIQRTQQEDSAVYLCASTEGGPSTDTQYFGPGTRLTVL.

The chain joins TRBV5-6 to TRBJ2-1, with TRBD2 matching 8 bases. Germline V lookup: CDR1 SGHDT, CDR2 YYEEEE. The CDR3 is made up of 16 amino acids. The V gene end was trimmed by 0 bases and the J gene end by 3 bases; junction bases not matched to a gene: 5. The CDR3 sequence is CASSLALAGFYNEQFF. CDR3 sequence (DNA): TGTGCCAGCAGCTTGGCCCTAGCGGGCTTCTACAATGAGCAGTTCTTC.

The table lists this clone with a count of one. V usage is TRBV3-1 (or the pseudogene TRBV3-2) and J usage is TRBJ2-7; 7 nucleotides line up with TRBD1. The CDR3 is 15 amino acids. J gave up 0 bases and V 4 bases, and 6 bases lay outside the gene matches. Germline CDR1 LGHDT, CDR2 YNNKEL (reference sequence). CDR3: CASSRRQGISYEQYV. The CDR3 coding sequence is TGTGCCAGCAGCCGAAGACAGGGAATCTCCTACGAGCAGTACGTC.

In its sample, this clone was seen a few times. In DNA, the CDR3 is TGCGCCAGCAGCTTGGGAGGGATCATCTCTGGAAACACCATATATTTT. Translation gives CASSLGGIISGNTIYF. The chain combines TRBV5-1 with TRBJ1-3, with D hard to call. The CDR3 covers 16 residues. In germline, CDR1 is SGHRS, CDR2 YFSETQ. The V and J ends lost 0 bases and 0 bases respectively, with 10 bases between them.

This clone was counted only a few times. The J gene is TRBJ2-7, the V gene TRBV5-1, with D possibly called TRBD1 or TRBD2 (5 bases each). This CDR3 spans 13 amino acids. V was shortened by 3 bases and J by 2 bases, with 9 bases between the two germline ends. CDR1 and CDR2 from the germline V gene are SGHRS and YFSETQ. This CDR3 is CASSSGPTYEQYF. CDR3 DNA: TGCGCCAGCAGCTCGGGACCAACCTACGAGCAGTACTTC.

This chain links TRBV5-4 with TRBJ2-6; 9 positions match TRBD2. Germline loops: CDR1 SGHNT, CDR2 YYREEE (reference sequence). The J segment lost 2 bases and the V segment lost 0 bases, leaving 6 bases of the junction unmatched. This CDR3 is built from 18 residues. This chain's CDR3 is CASSLGLAGSTGANVLTF. The CDR3 DNA follows: TGTGCCAGCAGCTTGGGGCTAGCGGGATCTACTGGGGCCAACGTCCTGACTTTC. Combining the CDR3 with reference TRBV5-4 and TRBJ2-6 gives the whole variable domain ETGVTQSPTHLIKTRGQQVTLRCSSQSGHNTVSWYQQALGQGPQFIFQYYREEENGRGNFPPRFSGLQFPNYSSELNVNALELDDSALYLCASSLGLAGSTGANVLTFGAGSRLTVL.

The J gene is TRBJ2-1, the V gene TRBV6-9, with D tentatively TRBD2 (5 bases). The CDR3 spans 14 residues. V was pared by 11 bases and J by 7 bases, with 21 bases between. The germline V gene has CDR1 MNHGY and CDR2 SVAAGI. The CDR3 bases are TGTGCCCCCCAGAAGGTAGCGACGCGGAATGAGCAGTTCTTC. Residues: CAPQKVATRNEQFF.

The chain couples TRBV5-4 to TRBJ1-1; D is undetermined. Germline loops: CDR1 SGHNT, CDR2 YYREEE (reference sequence). The CDR3 is 14 residues long. V was pared by 0 bases and J by 1 base, with 7 bases between. The DNA for the CDR3 is TGTGCCAGCAGCTTGGTCAGATCGAACACTGAAGCTTTCTTT. Its translation: CASSLVRSNTEAFF.

V is TRBV19 and J is TRBJ1-2, with D perhaps matching TRBD1 (6 bases). Per the germline V gene, CDR1 is LNHDA and CDR2 is SQIVND (reference sequence). The V gene lost 5 bases and the J gene lost 4 bases, with 17 bases spanning the gap. CDR3 length: 15 residues. Here the CDR3 DNA reads TGTGCCAGTAGTGGAAACAGGGTCAGCTTCTATGGCTACACCTTC. Protein sequence: CASSGNRVSFYGYTF. Looking up the rest from reference TRBV19 and TRBJ1-2 gives the full variable domain: DGGITQSPKYLFRKEGQNVTLSCEQNLNHDAMYWYRQDPGQGLRLIYYSQIVNDFQKGDIAEGYSVSREKKESFPLTVTSAQKNPTAFYLCASSGNRVSFYGYTFGSGTRLTVV.

The sample holds one count of this clone. V and J are TRBV6-6 and TRBJ2-2; D not certain. Germline V gene data show CDR1 as MNHNY and CDR2 as SVGAGI (reference sequence). V was pared by 6 bases and J by 6 bases, with 5 bases between. The CDR3 has 11 amino acids. DNA for the CDR3: TGTGCCAGCAGCGTCCCCGGGGAGCTGTTTTTT. Its protein product is CASSVPGELFF.

Only one count was recorded for this clone. The rearrangement links TRBV7-8 to TRBJ1-4; D is undetermined. The CDR3 contains 17 residues. V shed 7 bases and J shed 6 bases, with 24 bases lying between them. Looked up from germline, CDR1 is SGHVS and CDR2 is FQNEAQ. As DNA, the CDR3 is TGTGCCAGCACCACCAGCCGCCGAGGGAGAGAAGATGAAAAACTGTTTTTT. Protein product: CASTTSRRGREDEKLFF.

The V call is TRBV6-1, the J call TRBJ1-5, with TRBD1 matching 8 bases. The CDR3 is made up of 14 amino acids. Germline trimming cut 4 bases from V and 1 base from J; bases unmatched to any gene: 0. The germline V gene has CDR1 MNHNS and CDR2 SASEGT. As DNA, the CDR3 is TGTGCCAGCAGTGGACAGGGGAGCAATCAGCCCCAGCATTTT. Amino acid sequence: CASSGQGSNQPQHF.

The gene calls are TRBV19 and TRBJ1-5; weak D call: TRBD1 (6 bases). The CDR3 covers 15 residues. The V gene lost 3 bases and the J gene lost 1 base, with 10 bases spanning the gap. Germline assignment: CDR1 LNHDA and CDR2 SQIVND (reference sequence). The CDR3 coding sequence is TGTGCCAGTAGTATTAGACAGGACAGCAATCAGCCCCAGCATTTT. It yields the protein CASSIRQDSNQPQHF.

J is TRBJ2-2 and V is TRBV30; no clear D gene. In germline, CDR1 is GTSNPN, CDR2 SVGIG (reference sequence). This CDR3 region has 13 residues. V dropped 3 bases and J dropped 6 bases, with 11 bases sitting between them. CDR3 coding DNA: TGTGCCTGGAGCTTGCTCATACCCGGGGAGCTGTTTTTT. Its protein product is CAWSLLIPGELFF.

The J gene is TRBJ2-5, the V gene TRBV7-8; 9 bases map to TRBD1. Germline V gene sequence: CDR1 SGHVS, CDR2 FQNEAQ. The CDR3 sequence is 15 residues long. With V trimmed by 4 bases and J by 2 bases, 5 bases remained unmatched. The CDR3 nucleotides are TGTGCCAGCAGCTCCGGGACAGGGAAACAAGAGACCCAGTACTTC. It codes for CASSSGTGKQETQYF.

This clone was seen a single time. The chain links TRBV4-3 to TRBJ2-2; D unresolved. V dropped 5 bases and J dropped 4 bases, with 14 bases sitting between them. This CDR3 spans 15 amino acids. From germline, CDR1 is LGHNA and CDR2 YSLEER. CDR3 nucleotides: TGCGCCAGCAGCGCGCAGGTCCTTCGCACCGGGGAGCTGTTTTTT. The encoded protein is CASSAQVLRTGELFF.

This clone was observed a few times. This rearrangement joins TRBV24-1 to TRBJ1-2; 12 nucleotides align to TRBD1. The CDR3 runs to 15 residues. The germline gives CDR1 KGHDR, CDR2 SFDVKD. The trim removed 3 bases at V and 7 bases at J, leaving 5 bases unmatched. CDR3 residues: CATSDPGQGAGGYTF. In DNA, the CDR3 is TGTGCCACCAGTGATCCGGGACAGGGGGCCGGTGGCTACACCTTC.

The chain recombines TRBV6-4 with TRBJ2-7; TRBD2 might be the D (5 bases). Trimming cost V 7 bases and J 3 bases, with 13 bases left between them. Germline loops: CDR1 MRHNA, CDR2 SNTAGT. The CDR3 totals 13 residues. In nucleotides, the CDR3 is TGTGCCAGCAAGGGCGGGCCTCACTACGAGCAGTACGTC. Its protein product is CASKGGPHYEQYV.